This T cell receptor (beta chain) was identified during a study of low-dose radiotherapy and immunotherapy resistance in tumors (dated by TCRdb to 2021 to 2024). For the study in its entirety: Cohort 1 received 0.5 Gy per fraction every 2 weeks, with a prescribed total PTV dose of 6.5 Gy. Patients in Cohort 2 were given 1 Gy per fraction every two weeks, for a total of 13 Gy across 26 weeks. Patients were given nivolumab as a 240 mg flat dose every two weeks and ipilimumab at 1 mg/kg every six weeks, with both drugs delivered intravenously. Every two weeks, patients got intravenous cyclophosphamide at 200 mg/m2, given one day ahead of each radiation and immunotherapy administration. Aspirin 300 mg was taken orally once daily by patients for four cycles, starting on cycle 1 day 1. No randomization into treatment groups was done for the people taking part in the trial. Eight patients were included in the translational analysis, namely three from the first dose cohort plus the first five from the second dose cohort.

Of note for this clonotype: Its antigen target is currently unknown. Base qualities are missing; no much larger clone stands one base away.

First-strand cDNA was synthesized with Superscript III and a set of TRAV- and TRBV-specific primers, covering both TCRalpha and TCRbeta chains. An approximately 20-cycle PCR with Phusion amplified the TCRs, pairing a constant-region primer with the adapter that was attached to the V primers. Amplification of the isolated mRNA was done with the MessageAmp II aRNA Amplification Kit, which involved an approximately 16-hour in vitro transcription at 37 degrees C. mRNA for TCR sequencing was isolated with the Dynabeads mRNA DIRECT Purification Kit. A second 25-cycle Phusion PCR added indexed Illumina adapters, and products were purified with AMPure XP beads. On the study's bioinformatics: Custom Perl scripts pooled TCR sequences encoding the same protein, removed out-of-frame sequences and computed each clonotype's abundance. Any TCR sequence backed by just one read was left out of the analysis. Shannon entropy, Gini index, clonality, richness, and the frequency of TCRs shared between repertoires were included as repertoire metrics. TCRdb handled the public reads itself, with Q25 trimming in fastp and clone calling in MiXCR, and kept productive beta chains. Under each unique CDR3 protein, matching rows form one entry showing the most common genes and DNA. The V and J calls shown here were made by TCRdb, not taken from the authors' results. For this sample the table gives more than 9,000 distinct CDR3 sequences, of which 75% were detected only once. The top ten hold more than 1.4% of the sample.

Donors were enrolled in RACIN, a single-arm phase I dose-escalation trial in which nivolumab, ipilimumab, aspirin, low-dose cyclophosphamide and low-dose radiotherapy were combined. Eligible patients had advanced, TIL-negative solid tumors. The germline V gene sets CDR1 to MDHEN and CDR2 to SYDVKM. V is pared back by 5 bases and J by 7 bases, with 11 bases lying between the germline termini. From the cysteine through the phenylalanine, the CDR3 covers 12 amino acids. Only the CDR3 part of the read is kept: 36 bases, read in frame from the first base. The clonotype was recovered from a human donor with advanced metastatic prostate, ovarian, gallbladder or colorectal cancer (not recorded which). This table probably holds off-target reads from a library built for another chain. Recombination linked TRBV28 to TRBJ1-2; a tentative D call is TRBD1 (6 bases match). The nucleotide sequence is TGTGCCAGCAGTCAGGGGATCTCTGGCTACACCTTC. Its coded protein is CASSQGISGYTF.